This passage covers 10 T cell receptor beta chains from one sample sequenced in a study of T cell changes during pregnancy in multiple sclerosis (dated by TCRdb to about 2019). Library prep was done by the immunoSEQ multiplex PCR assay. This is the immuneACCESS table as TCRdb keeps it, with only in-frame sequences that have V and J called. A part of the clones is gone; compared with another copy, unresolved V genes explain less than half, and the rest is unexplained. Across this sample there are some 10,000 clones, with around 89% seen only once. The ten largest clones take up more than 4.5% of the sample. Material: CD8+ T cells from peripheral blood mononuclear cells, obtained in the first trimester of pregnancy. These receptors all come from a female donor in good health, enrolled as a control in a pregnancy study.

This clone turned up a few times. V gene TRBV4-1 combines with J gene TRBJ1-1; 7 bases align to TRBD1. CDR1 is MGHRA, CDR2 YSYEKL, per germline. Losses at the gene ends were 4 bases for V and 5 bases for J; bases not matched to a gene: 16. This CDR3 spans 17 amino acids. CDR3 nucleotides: TGCGCCAGCAGCCGAACTCTCGGTGACAGGGAAAAAACTGAAGCTTTCTTT. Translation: CASSRTLGDREKTEAFF.

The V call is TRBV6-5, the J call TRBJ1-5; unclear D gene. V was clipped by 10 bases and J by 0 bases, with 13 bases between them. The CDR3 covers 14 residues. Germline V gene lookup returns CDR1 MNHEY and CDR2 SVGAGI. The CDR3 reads CATQPRYSNQPQHF. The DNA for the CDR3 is TGTGCCACTCAGCCGAGGTATAGCAATCAGCCCCAGCATTTT.

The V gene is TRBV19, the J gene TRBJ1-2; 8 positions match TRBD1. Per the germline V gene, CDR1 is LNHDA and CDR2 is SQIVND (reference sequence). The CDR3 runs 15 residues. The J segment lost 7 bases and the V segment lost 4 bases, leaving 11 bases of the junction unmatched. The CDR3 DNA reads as TGTGCCAGTAGTACCCCCCGGGACAGGTTTCTTGGCTACACCTTC. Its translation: CASSTPRDRFLGYTF.

CDR3 coding DNA: TGTGCCAGCAGCCCCAAGTCCCGGGACAGGGGAATTGGGAACACTGAAGCTTTCTTT. Translated: CASSPKSRDRGIGNTEAFF. This rearrangement joins TRBV7-3 to TRBJ1-1; TRBD1 aligns across 10 bases. The germline V gene has CDR1 SGHTA and CDR2 FQGTGA. V dropped 5 bases and J dropped 1; count of bases not matched to a gene: 16. The CDR3 is 19 residues long.

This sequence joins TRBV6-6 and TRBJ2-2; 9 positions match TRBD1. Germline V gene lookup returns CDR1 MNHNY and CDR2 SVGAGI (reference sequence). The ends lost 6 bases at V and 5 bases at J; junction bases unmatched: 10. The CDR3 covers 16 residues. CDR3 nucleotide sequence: TGTGCCAGCAGAGAGACCGGGACAGGGACTACCGGGGAGCTGTTTTTT. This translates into CASRETGTGTTGELFF.

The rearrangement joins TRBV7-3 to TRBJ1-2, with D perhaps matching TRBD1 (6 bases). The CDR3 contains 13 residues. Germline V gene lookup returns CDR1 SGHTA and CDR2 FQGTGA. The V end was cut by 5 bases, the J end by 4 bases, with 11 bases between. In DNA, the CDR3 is TGTGCCAGCAGCGAACAGGGTAGCTATGGCTACACCTTC. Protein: CASSEQGSYGYTF.

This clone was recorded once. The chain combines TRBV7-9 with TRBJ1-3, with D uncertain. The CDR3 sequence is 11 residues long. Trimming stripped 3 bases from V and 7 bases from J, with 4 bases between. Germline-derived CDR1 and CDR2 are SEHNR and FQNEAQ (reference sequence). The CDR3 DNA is TGTGCCAGCAGCTTTGGCAACACCATATATTTT. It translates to CASSFGNTIYF.

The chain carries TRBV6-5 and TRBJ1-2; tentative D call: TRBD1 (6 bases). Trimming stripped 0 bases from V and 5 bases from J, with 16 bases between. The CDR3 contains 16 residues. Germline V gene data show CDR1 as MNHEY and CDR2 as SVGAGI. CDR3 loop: CASSYSIIDRRYGYTF. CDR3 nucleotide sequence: TGTGCCAGCAGTTACTCGATAATAGACAGGCGGTATGGCTACACCTTC.

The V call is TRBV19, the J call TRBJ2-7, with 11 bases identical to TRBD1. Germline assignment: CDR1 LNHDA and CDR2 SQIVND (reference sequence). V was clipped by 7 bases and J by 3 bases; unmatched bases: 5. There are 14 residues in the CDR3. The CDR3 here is CASTAGQGDYEQYF. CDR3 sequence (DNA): TGTGCCAGTACAGCGGGACAGGGGGACTACGAGCAGTACTTC.

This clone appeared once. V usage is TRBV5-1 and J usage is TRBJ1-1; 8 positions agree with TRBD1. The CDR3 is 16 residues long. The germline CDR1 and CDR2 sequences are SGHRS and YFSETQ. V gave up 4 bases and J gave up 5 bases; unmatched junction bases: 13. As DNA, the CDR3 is TGCGCCAGCAGCCCGGACAGGGAACTTATCGAGACTGAAGCTTTCTTT. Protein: CASSPDRELIETEAFF.